These 10 T cell receptor beta chains share one sample of origin, sequenced in a study of T cells in Graves' hyperthyroidism and ophthalmopathy. Amplification targeted TCR beta CDR3 regions from RNA transcripts. The study used the HTBI primer set for a first-round RT-PCR of the TCR CDR3. In TCRdb, the multiplex PCR reads were re-called with MiXCR into one record per CDR3 protein. The sample includes 500,000 to 750,000 distinct CDR3 sequences, approximately 14% of them seen just once. Material for sequencing was blood. These receptors were taken from a woman between 25 and 40 years old with Graves' hyperthyroidism.

This clonotype was counted many times. V and J are TRBV20-1 and TRBJ2-4; D ambiguous. Germline CDR1 reads DFQATT; CDR2 reads SNEGSKA (reference sequence). Trimming left V 5 bases short and J 6 bases short, with 11 bases between. The CDR3 totals 12 residues. CDR3 in DNA: TGCAGTGCTTCCGACGAAGGAAACATTCAGTACTTC. Translated: CSASDEGNIQYF.

This chain joins TRBV19 and TRBJ2-3, with D possibly TRBD1 on 7 matching bases. Trimming left V 5 bases short and J 6 bases short, with 24 bases between. This CDR3 region has 17 residues. Germline V gene lookup returns CDR1 LNHDA and CDR2 SQIVND (reference sequence). The CDR3 protein is CASSPLEGSTGQDTQYF. CDR3 bases: TGTGCCAGTAGTCCCTTGGAGGGATCGACAGGGCAGGATACGCAGTATTTT.

The table lists this clonotype with a few counts. This chain connects TRBV7-3 to TRBJ2-1; D not resolved. Per germline, CDR1 SGHTA and CDR2 FQGTGA. V was pared by 8 bases and J by 2 bases, with 16 bases between. The CDR3 is 15 residues long. In DNA, the CDR3 is TGTGCCAGCTCTAGGAAGTTTACCACCTACAATGAGCAGTTCTTC. Its translation: CASSRKFTTYNEQFF.

This clonotype was counted many times. The chain employs TRBV3-1 and TRBJ1-1, with TRBD1 as a possible D gene (5 bases). Germline V lookup: CDR1 LGHDT, CDR2 YNNKEL (reference sequence). V lost 4 bases and J lost 3, with 21 bases in between. The CDR3 loop spans 17 amino acids. CDR3 loop: CASSPTIRDGEDTEAFF. The CDR3 coding sequence is TGTGCCAGCAGCCCAACTATAAGGGACGGGGAAGACACTGAAGCTTTCTTT.

The gene calls are TRBV18 and TRBJ2-3; 7 bases align to TRBD1. The CDR3 runs 15 residues. The junction had 5 bases not matched to a gene; V was cut back by 2 bases and J by 3 bases. Germline CDR1 is KGHSH and CDR2 is LQKENI. The CDR3 nucleotides read TGTGCCAGCTCACCAAGCAGGGACAGTACAGATACGCAGTATTTT. Translating gives CASSPSRDSTDTQYF. The full variable domain, with the rest looked up from reference TRBV18 and TRBJ2-3, is NAGVMQNPRHLVRRRGQEARLRCSPMKGHSHVYWYRQLPEEGLKFMVYLQKENIIDESGMPKERFSAEFPKEGPSILRIQQVVRGDSAAYFCASSPSRDSTDTQYFGPGTRLTVL.

The chain combines TRBV19 with TRBJ2-3; TRBD2 agrees at 7 bases. The CDR3 loop spans 14 amino acids. Germline V lookup: CDR1 LNHDA, CDR2 SQIVND (reference sequence). With V trimmed by 5 bases and J by 2 bases, 4 bases remained unmatched. The CDR3 spells CASSPKRDTDTQYF. CDR3 DNA sequence: TGTGCCAGTAGTCCAAAGCGGGACACAGATACGCAGTATTTT.

This clonotype was detected many times. This chain joins TRBV24-1 and TRBJ2-6; D might be TRBD2 (5 bases). Germline CDR1 KGHDR, CDR2 SFDVKD. The CDR3 consists of 15 residues. V gave up 3 bases and J gave up 2 bases, with 7 bases separating them. The CDR3 DNA follows: TGTGCCACCAGTGATCCGGGGACTGGGGCCAACGTCCTGACTTTC. It codes for CATSDPGTGANVLTF.

This clonotype was picked up many times. This chain links TRBV20-1 with TRBJ2-3, with TRBD2 identical over 8 bases. The CDR3 is made up of 14 amino acids. V shed 0 bases, J shed 9 bases, and the junction held 8 bases outside the gene matches. The germline CDR1 and CDR2 sequences are DFQATT and SNEGSKA (reference sequence). CDR3 loop: CSARESTSVGTQYF. The CDR3 coding sequence is TGCAGTGCTAGAGAGTCGACTAGCGTTGGAACGCAGTATTTT.

This clonotype was picked up many times. The genes are TRBV12-3 or TRBV12-4 and TRBJ1-1; maybe TRBD1 (5 bases). This CDR3 is 13 amino acids long. The V end was cut by 7 bases, the J end by 7 bases, with 16 bases between. The CDR3 protein is CASTPFGAGEAFF. DNA for the CDR3: TGTGCCAGCACCCCGTTCGGGGCCGGTGAAGCTTTCTTT.

In regard to this clonotype: Being one base from a much bigger clone, this may be a read error. This chain joins TRBV2 and TRBJ2-1; D is unresolved. Looked up from germline, CDR1 is SNHLY and CDR2 is FYNNEI. The CDR3 is 13 amino acids. The CDR3 protein is CAGSATNYNEQFF. CDR3 DNA: TGTGCCGGCAGTGCAACTAACTACAATGAGCAGTTCTTC.